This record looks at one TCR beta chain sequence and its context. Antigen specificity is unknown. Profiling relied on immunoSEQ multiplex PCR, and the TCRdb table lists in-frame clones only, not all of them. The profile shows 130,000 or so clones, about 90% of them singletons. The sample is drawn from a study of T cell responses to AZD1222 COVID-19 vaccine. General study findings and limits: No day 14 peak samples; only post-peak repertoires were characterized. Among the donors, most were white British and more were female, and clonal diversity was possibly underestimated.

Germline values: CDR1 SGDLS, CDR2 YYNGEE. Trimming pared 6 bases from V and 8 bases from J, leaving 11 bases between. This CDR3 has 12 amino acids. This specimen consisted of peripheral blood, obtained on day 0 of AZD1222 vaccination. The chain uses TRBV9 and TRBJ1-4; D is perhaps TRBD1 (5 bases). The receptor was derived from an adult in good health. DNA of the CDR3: TGTGCCAGCACCAGTCGGGGGGAAAAACTGTTTTTT. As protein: CASTSRGEKLFF.